This entry describes one T cell receptor (beta chain). CDR3 length equals 13 residues. Germline CDR1 reads SGHTA; CDR2 reads FQGNSA. V was shortened by 1 base and J by 15 bases, with 16 bases between the two germline ends. Using immunoSEQ multiplex PCR, the repertoire was profiled, and TCRdb retains in-frame clones only, with some absent. The profile shows some 660,000 clones, approximately 89% of them singletons. This specimen belongs to a study of shared T cell receptors in the human thymus. This same sample was also taken into another study, of human thymus T cells. From that study: Immunologically healthy infants in Finland undergoing congenital heart defect surgery were the donors. The thymus was resected at corrective cardiac surgery. The related literature has documented a marked overlap of thymic repertoires among unrelated individuals.

The sequence was obtained from a boy in the first two years of life with a congenital heart defect. J is TRBJ2-1 and V is TRBV7-2; a weak D match, TRBD1 (5 bases). Specimen: thymocytes. The CDR3 loop reads CASSLEWGQERFF. CDR3 nucleotide sequence: TGTGCCAGCAGCTTAGAGTGGGGCCAGGAACGGTTCTTC.